This TCR beta chain derives from a study of CD8 T cells in Susac syndrome. Study at large: Sequenced Susac syndrome patients included about 6 with active disease and eight who were in remission. When their blood was taken, patients with Susac syndrome were therapy-naive, taking corticosteroids, or taking intravenous immunoglobulin alone.

RNA amounts of about 0.5 to 1 ug underwent reverse transcription with random hexamers. TCRdb fed the immunoSEQ multiplex PCR reads into MiXCR, producing one record per CDR3 protein. The repertoire holds about 240,000 distinct CDR3 sequences, with 95% to 97% as singletons. CDR3 length: 13 amino acids. Looked up from germline, CDR1 is LNHNV and CDR2 is YYDKDF (reference sequence). V was clipped by 1 base and J by 12 bases, with 12 bases between them. CD8+ and CD4+ T cells taken from blood had their TCR beta sequenced. Sequencing was performed on CD4+ T cells from PBMCs. This chain connects TRBV15 to TRBJ1-4, with D unclear. This receptor was taken from a human donor with Susac syndrome. The CDR3 DNA reads TGTGCCACCAGCAGAGCCCGGGGTGTGGAACTGTTTTTT. Translation gives CATSRARGVELFF.